Shown below are 30 T cell receptor beta chains from a single sample sequenced in a study of T cell repertoires in cytomegalovirus infection. TCRdb used MiXCR to reprocess the reads, holding one entry per CDR3 protein. The table shows 650,000 to 900,000 distinct CDR3 sequences, with about 29% occurring only once. Their antigens are not known. The sequencing here drew on cultured CD8+ T cells from PBMCs, taken from culture after CMV antigen stimulation. These receptors came from a human donor in good health (CMV status not recorded). Some clones in this sample may be carry-over from other donors' samples.

This clonotype turned up a few times. The rearrangement joins TRBV6-6 to TRBJ1-1, with 7 positions matching TRBD1. CDR1 is MNHNY and CDR2 is SVGAGI in the germline V gene (reference sequence). The CDR3 contains 14 residues. Trimming removed 2 bases from V and 1 base from J; junction bases left unmatched: 1. The CDR3 region has the DNA TGTGCCAGCAGTTACGAGGGGGCGAACACTGAAGCTTTCTTT. It is translated as CASSYEGANTEAFF.

J is TRBJ2-7 and V is TRBV7-9, with TRBD1 identical over 11 bases. Germline lookup yields CDR1 SEHNR and CDR2 FQNEAQ (reference sequence). With V trimmed by 3 bases and J by 3 bases, 7 bases remained unmatched. The CDR3 spans 16 residues. In nucleotides, the CDR3 is TGTGCCAGCAGCTTTTCTACCGGGACAGGGGGCTACGAGCAGTACTTC. Residues: CASSFSTGTGGYEQYF. Variable domain in full (rest from reference TRBV7-9 and TRBJ2-7): DTGVSQNPRHKITKRGQNVTFRCDPISEHNRLYWYRQTLGQGPEFLTYFQNEAQLEKSRLLSDRFSAERPKGSFSTLEIQRTEQGDSAMYLCASSFSTGTGGYEQYFGPGTRLTVT.

The rearrangement joins TRBV2 to TRBJ2-3; a weak D match, TRBD2 (7 bases). The germline gives CDR1 SNHLY, CDR2 FYNNEI. This CDR3 is built from 13 residues. Trimming took off 9 bases at V and 9 bases at J, with 19 bases between the two ends. CDR3 loop: CARGGGSTSTQYF. The CDR3 bases are TGTGCCAGAGGGGGGGGCTCCACTTCGACGCAGTATTTT.

The V call is TRBV2, the J call TRBJ1-2; no clear D. From germline, CDR1 is SNHLY and CDR2 FYNNEI. Deletions cut 4 bases from V and 4 bases from J, with 10 bases between. The CDR3 is made up of 13 amino acids. CDR3 loop: CASSGWQSYGYTF. CDR3 sequence (DNA): TGTGCCAGCAGTGGGTGGCAAAGCTATGGCTACACCTTC.

The chain couples TRBV10-3 to TRBJ1-1; D may be TRBD1 (5 bases). The CDR3 loop spans 17 amino acids. Looked up from germline, CDR1 is ENHRY and CDR2 is SYGVKD. V lost 3 bases to trimming and J lost 2 bases, with 19 bases between them. The CDR3 DNA reads TGTGCCATCAGTGATAGAACAGGCTCGAAGGGAAACACTGAAGCTTTCTTT. This translates into CAISDRTGSKGNTEAFF.

In its sample, this clonotype was seen a few times. The CDR3 sequence is CSARGDRGGNQPQHF. Here the CDR3 DNA reads TGCAGTGCGCGGGGGGACAGGGGAGGCAATCAGCCCCAGCATTTT. V is TRBV20-1 and J is TRBJ1-5; 10 bases map to TRBD1. There are 15 residues in the CDR3. The germline CDR1 and CDR2 sequences are DFQATT and SNEGSKA (reference sequence). The V and J ends lost 6 bases and 2 bases, in that order; junction bases with no gene match: 7.

The chain employs TRBV6-2 or TRBV6-3 and TRBJ2-3; unclear D gene. V lost 5 bases, J lost 4 bases, and 13 bases lay in between. The CDR3 sequence is 14 residues long. Germline V gives CDR1 MNHEY, CDR2 SVGEGT. CDR3 sequence: CASSGKQLPDTQYF. Here the CDR3 DNA reads TGTGCCAGCAGTGGGAAGCAGCTGCCAGATACGCAGTATTTT.

A few counts support this clonotype. V is TRBV27 and J is TRBJ2-2; 9 nucleotides align to TRBD1. CDR3 length: 14 amino acids. J was trimmed by 4 bases and V by 10 bases; bases with no gene match: 7. Germline values: CDR1 MNHEY, CDR2 SMNVEV (reference sequence). The CDR3 here is CATRGTGPTGELFF. CDR3 DNA sequence: TGTGCCACCAGGGGGACAGGGCCCACCGGGGAGCTGTTTTTT.

The sample holds one count of this clonotype. This chain connects TRBV9 to TRBJ2-5, with 10 bases identical to TRBD1. The CDR3 is 15 amino acids. Germline trimming cut 0 bases from V and 4 bases from J; bases unmatched to any gene: 3. Germline assignment: CDR1 SGDLS and CDR2 YYNGEE. CDR3 loop: CASSVAWTGGETQYF. In nucleotides, the CDR3 is TGTGCCAGCAGCGTAGCTTGGACAGGGGGAGAGACCCAGTACTTC.

This clonotype was observed many times. V is TRBV7-8 and J is TRBJ1-2; D call uncertain. Trimming left V 3 bases short and J 4 bases short, with 18 bases between. Per germline, CDR1 SGHVS and CDR2 FQNEAQ. The CDR3 is 16 residues long. The CDR3, as DNA: TGTGCCAGCAGCTTGGACCGATCTACGGGTGGCTATGGCTACACCTTC. Amino acids: CASSLDRSTGGYGYTF.

In its sample, this clonotype was seen a few times. This chain links TRBV7-3 with TRBJ2-5; 8 bases are shared with TRBD2. The CDR3 consists of 13 residues. The V segment lost 8 bases and the J segment 2 bases; nucleotides outside the gene matches: 4. Per germline, CDR1 SGHTA and CDR2 FQGTGA. Here the CDR3 reads CASLAGRQETQYF. CDR3 DNA sequence: TGTGCCAGCCTAGCGGGCAGACAAGAGACCCAGTACTTC.

In its sample, this clonotype was seen a few times. The V gene is TRBV7-9, the J gene TRBJ1-5; D is undetermined. V dropped 1 base and J dropped 4 bases, with 14 bases sitting between them. Germline V lookup: CDR1 SEHNR, CDR2 FQNEAQ (reference sequence). This CDR3 is 16 amino acids long. Here the CDR3 reads CASSLGVKTRNQPQHF. The DNA for the CDR3 is TGTGCCAGCAGCTTAGGGGTTAAGACTAGGAATCAGCCCCAGCATTTT. Complete variable domain (other parts from reference TRBV7-9 and TRBJ1-5): DTGVSQNPRHKITKRGQNVTFRCDPISEHNRLYWYRQTLGQGPEFLTYFQNEAQLEKSRLLSDRFSAERPKGSFSTLEIQRTEQGDSAMYLCASSLGVKTRNQPQHFGDGTRLSIL.

The sample holds many counts of this clonotype. J is TRBJ2-3 and V is TRBV7-6; 9 bases are a match to TRBD1. V dropped 1 base and J dropped 4; count of bases not matched to a gene: 6. The CDR3 covers 16 residues. Germline V gene data show CDR1 as SGHVS and CDR2 as FNYEAQ. The CDR3 reads CASSLGWTGVADTQYF. The DNA for the CDR3 is TGTGCCAGCAGCTTAGGGTGGACAGGGGTGGCAGATACGCAGTATTTT. Variable domain in full (rest from reference TRBV7-6 and TRBJ2-3): GAGVSQSPRYKVTKRGQDVALRCDPISGHVSLYWYRQALGQGPEFLTYFNYEAQQDKSGLPNDRFSAERPEGSISTLTIQRTEQRDSAMYRCASSLGWTGVADTQYFGPGTRLTVL.

This clonotype was counted once. The chain employs TRBV6-8 and TRBJ2-3, with D perhaps TRBD2 (6 bases). Germline assignment: CDR1 MNHGY and CDR2 SAAAGT. This CDR3 comprises 14 residues. Trimming stripped 6 bases from V and 3 bases from J, with 13 bases between. The CDR3 DNA reads TGTGCCAGCAGCCCCGGGAGATATACAGATACGCAGTATTTT. This gives the protein CASSPGRYTDTQYF.

In DNA, the CDR3 is TGTGCCATCAGTGAAGCCAGGGGGGATGAAAAACTGTTTTTT. Protein sequence: CAISEARGDEKLFF. This chain joins TRBV10-3 and TRBJ1-4; TRBD1 matches 7 bases. CDR3 length: 14 amino acids. The germline V gene has CDR1 ENHRY and CDR2 SYGVKD. J was trimmed by 6 bases and V by 3 bases; bases with no gene match: 4.

At least ten counts were recorded for this clonotype. The chain recombines TRBV6-1 with TRBJ1-4; no firm D call. V was clipped by 5 bases and J by 0 bases, with 13 bases between them. This CDR3 is built from 16 residues. The V gene's germline CDR1 is MNHNS and CDR2 SASEGT. The CDR3 DNA sequence: TGTGCCAGCAGTAGGACTCCACCGGCAACTAATGAAAAACTGTTTTTT. Its translation is CASSRTPPATNEKLFF.

Notes on this clonotype: A read error may explain this, as a much larger clone is one base away. This chain connects TRBV7-2 to TRBJ2-3; weak D call: TRBD2 (6 bases). From germline, CDR1 is SGHTA and CDR2 FQGNSA. This CDR3 has 17 amino acids. The CDR3 DNA sequence: TGTGTCAGCAGCCTTGCGGTTCCGGACTATAGCACAGATACGCAGTATTTT. This encodes CVSSLAVPDYSTDTQYF.

The sample holds a few counts of this clonotype. This chain links TRBV6-6 with TRBJ1-6; D call uncertain. This CDR3 is built from 13 residues. Germline V CDR1 and CDR2: MNHNY, SVGAGI (reference sequence). The V end lost 6 bases, the J end lost 2 bases, and 5 bases lay between the germline ends. In DNA form, the CDR3 reads TGTGCCAGCAGCACAGCCTATAATTCACCCCTCCACTTT. This gives the protein CASSTAYNSPLHF.

This chain links TRBV28 with TRBJ1-2, with D possibly TRBD1 on 6 matching bases. Germline V gene data show CDR1 as MDHEN and CDR2 as SYDVKM. The ends were cut back, 5 bases at V and 4 bases at J, with 26 bases in the middle. The CDR3 covers 18 residues. For the CDR3, the DNA is TGTGCCAGCAGTGAGTGGGGGCAAGCGGACAGATCACTCTATGGCTACACCTTC. It encodes CASSEWGQADRSLYGYTF.

The chain employs TRBV20-1 and TRBJ1-2; 12 bases line up with TRBD1. The CDR3 extends over 16 amino acids. Germline trimming cut 0 bases from V and 5 bases from J; bases unmatched to any gene: 7. Per the germline V gene, CDR1 is DFQATT and CDR2 is SNEGSKA (reference sequence). Here the CDR3 DNA reads TGCAGTGCTAGAGATCAGGGACAGGGGGCCTTTTATGGCTACACCTTC. Translating gives CSARDQGQGAFYGYTF.

This clonotype was counted only a few times. The chain joins TRBV11-2 to TRBJ2-7; D gene uncertain. The CDR3 runs 15 residues. The germline V gene has CDR1 SGHAT and CDR2 FQNNGV. V was shortened by 1 base and J by 4 bases, with 14 bases between the two germline ends. The CDR3: CASSLARTPLYEQYV. The CDR3 coding sequence is TGTGCCAGCAGCTTAGCCAGGACCCCTCTGTACGAGCAGTACGTC.

This clonotype was found a few times. The J gene is TRBJ1-4, the V gene TRBV12-3 or TRBV12-4; unclear D gene. Trimming left V 5 bases short and J 8 bases short, with 15 bases between. The CDR3 loop spans 14 amino acids. CDR3 sequence: CASSPEDGLEKLFF. CDR3 in DNA: TGTGCCAGCAGTCCTGAGGACGGTTTGGAAAAACTGTTTTTT.

The rearrangement links TRBV6-1 to TRBJ1-2; 10 nucleotides line up with TRBD1. From germline, CDR1 is MNHNS and CDR2 SASEGT. This CDR3 comprises 13 residues. The V segment lost 6 bases and the J segment 2 bases; nucleotides outside the gene matches: 0. The CDR3 loop reads CASRDRGNYGYTF. CDR3 bases: TGTGCCAGCAGGGACAGGGGGAACTATGGCTACACCTTC.

The chain is built from TRBV28 and TRBJ1-2, with unresolved D. CDR1 and CDR2 from the germline V gene are MDHEN and SYDVKM. Trimming took off 5 bases at V and 2 bases at J, with 21 bases between the two ends. This CDR3 region has 17 residues. The CDR3 DNA follows: TGTGCCAGCAGTCCCCCCCGGATAATAACCGTGAACTATGGCTACACCTTC. Translated, it gives CASSPPRIITVNYGYTF.

The chain has TRBV7-6 and TRBJ2-3; maybe TRBD2 (6 bases). This CDR3 region has 15 residues. Trimming took 1 base from V and 2 from J, leaving 10 bases between them. Germline lookup yields CDR1 SGHVS and CDR2 FNYEAQ. For the CDR3, the DNA is TGTGCCAGCAGCTTAGGTAGCGGACACACAGATACGCAGTATTTT. Translation gives CASSLGSGHTDTQYF.

The rearrangement uses TRBV15 and TRBJ1-5; D unclear. Trimming pared 8 bases from V and 5 bases from J, leaving 16 bases between. CDR1 is LNHNV and CDR2 is YYDKDF in the germline V gene (reference sequence). The CDR3 loop spans 14 amino acids. The CDR3 DNA follows: TGTGCCACCTACCTCCGGGGTTACGATCAGCCCCAGCATTTT. It codes for CATYLRGYDQPQHF.

This clonotype was seen a few times. V gene TRBV12-3 or TRBV12-4 combines with J gene TRBJ1-5; D uncertain. Deletions cut 6 bases from V and 1 base from J, with 7 bases between. CDR3 length equals 13 residues. CDR3 in amino acids: CASRYDSNQPQHF. CDR3 bases: TGTGCCAGCAGGTACGACAGCAATCAGCCCCAGCATTTT.

The chain combines TRBV5-6 with TRBJ2-7; D may be TRBD1 (5 bases). Germline V lookup: CDR1 SGHDT, CDR2 YYEEEE. There are 13 residues in the CDR3. Trimming shortened V by 4 bases and J by 6 bases, and 14 bases separated the two germline ends. CDR3 sequence reads: CASSRRDRSEQYF. CDR3 coding DNA: TGTGCCAGCAGCAGGAGAGACAGAAGCGAGCAGTACTTC.

There are a few counts of this clonotype. This chain links TRBV9 with TRBJ2-4, with a weak D call TRBD1 (6 bases). The CDR3 loop spans 15 amino acids. Trimming stripped 4 bases from V and 8 bases from J, with 19 bases between. CDR1 and CDR2 from the germline V gene are SGDLS and YYNGEE. The CDR3 DNA follows: TGTGCCAGCAGCCCCCACCCAGGGGAAAGGGACATTCAGTACTTC. This translates into CASSPHPGERDIQYF.

A word on this clonotype: A much larger clone lies one base from this, so it may be a read error. This chain connects TRBV12-3 or TRBV12-4 to TRBJ2-5, with 7 bases identical to TRBD2. The CDR3 loop spans 14 amino acids. The V gene end was trimmed by 4 bases and the J gene end by 4 bases; junction bases not matched to a gene: 6. CDR3 protein: CASSSLGRGETQYF. CDR3 nucleotides: TGTGCCAGCAGTTCACTAGGGAGGGGAGAGACCCAGTACTTC.